Below, 2 T cell receptor beta chains from the same sample are listed, as sequenced in a study of blood T cell repertoires in COVID-19. Data came from immunoSEQ multiplex PCR; TCRdb stores just in-frame clones and leaves some out. The sample holds 150,000 or so clones, roughly 89% seen once. Sequences were obtained from peripheral blood. The receptors stem from a human donor in a cohort sampled during active COVID-19.

The CDR3 region is CASRGSSSYEQYF. As DNA, the CDR3 is TGTGCCAGCCGGGGGTCCAGCTCCTACGAGCAGTACTTC. The chain has TRBV6-5 and TRBJ2-7; a possible D gene is TRBD2 (6 bases). Trimming stripped 8 bases from V and 0 bases from J, with 11 bases between. Germline assignment: CDR1 MNHEY and CDR2 SVGAGI. The CDR3 is made up of 13 amino acids.

In this sample, this clone turned up a few times. This sequence joins TRBV28 and TRBJ1-2; TRBD1 is a possible D gene (6 bases). Trimming pared 1 base from V and 6 bases from J, leaving 6 bases between. The CDR3 has 12 amino acids. The germline V gene encodes CDR1 MDHEN and CDR2 SYDVKM. The CDR3 here is CASSLYRDGYTF. DNA for the CDR3: TGTGCCAGCAGTTTATACAGGGATGGCTACACCTTC.